The rows below give T cell receptor beta chains drawn from one sample of a study of beta chain features in type 1 diabetes. Produced via immunoSEQ multiplex PCR; TCRdb's table is partial and in-frame only. Altogether around 260,000 clones are present, 20% being singletons, with the ten largest covering around 0.029%. The sample comprised naive CD4+ T cells from blood. All receptors come from a woman between 40 and 50 years old with type 1 diabetes. The conserved cysteine and the conserved F or W are not part of the CDR3 here. The D gene is left open where the match is weak. Not all rows give a size; the values are once, few, many and, for expanded clones, a class.

size,J,V,D,CDR3
few,TRBJ2-3,TRBV7-7,TRBD2,ASSLAGTSGAQY
few,TRBJ1-5,TRBV28,.,ASRSNNQPQH
.,TRBJ1-2,TRBV4-1,.,ASSQDPDSYGYT
few,TRBJ2-6,TRBV28,TRBD1,ASSPTRQGGTGANVLT
.,TRBJ2-5,TRBV9,TRBD2,ASSGGRTRSEETQY
.,TRBJ2-7,TRBV7-2,.,ASSKENRDEQY
few,TRBJ2-2,TRBV28,TRBD1,ASLDRVNTGELF
.,TRBJ1-5,TRBV4-1,.,ASSQGSFQPQH
.,TRBJ1-1,TRBV5-1,TRBD1,ASSHPTGEVPEAF
.,TRBJ2-7,TRBV4-1,TRBD1,ASSRGQGVNEQY
few,TRBJ1-2,TRBV27,TRBD1,ASSPTLEGAGYT
.,TRBJ1-2,TRBV6-4,.,ASRPNGGFDYT
.,TRBJ2-5,TRBV18,TRBD1,ASSLGTGIETQY
.,TRBJ2-7,TRBV9,TRBD2,ASSPGTSGREQY
.,TRBJ2-7,TRBV29-1,.,SVEDLRGLYEQY
.,TRBJ2-1,TRBV15,TRBD2,ATSLLAGGPREQF
.,TRBJ2-2,TRBV18,.,ASSSINTGELF
.,TRBJ2-1,TRBV9,TRBD2,ASSFSGSDEQF
few,TRBJ1-1,TRBV25-1,TRBD1,ASNDRASTEAF
.,TRBJ1-5,TRBV29-1,.,SAKWGPNQPQH
few,TRBJ2-7,TRBV15,.,ATSTGGGTRFEQY
.,TRBJ1-1,TRBV5-6,.,ASSQRVTEAF
few,TRBJ1-1,TRBV5-1,TRBD1,ASSGGTGGDTEAF
once,TRBJ2-7,TRBV4-1,.,ASSQDRQGSSYVHEQY